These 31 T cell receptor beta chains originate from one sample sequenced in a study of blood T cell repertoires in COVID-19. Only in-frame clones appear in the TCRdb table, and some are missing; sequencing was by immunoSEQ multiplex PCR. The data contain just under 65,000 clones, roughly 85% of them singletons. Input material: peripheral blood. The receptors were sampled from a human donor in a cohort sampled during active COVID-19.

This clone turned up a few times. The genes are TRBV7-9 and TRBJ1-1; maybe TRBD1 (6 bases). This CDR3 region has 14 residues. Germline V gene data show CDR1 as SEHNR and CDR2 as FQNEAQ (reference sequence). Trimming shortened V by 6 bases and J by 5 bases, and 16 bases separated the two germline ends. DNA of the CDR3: TGTGCCAGCAGTCCGTCAGGGACAACAACTGAAGCTTTCTTT. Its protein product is CASSPSGTTTEAFF. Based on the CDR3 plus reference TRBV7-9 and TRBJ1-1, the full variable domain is DTGVSQNPRHKITKRGQNVTFRCDPISEHNRLYWYRQTLGQGPEFLTYFQNEAQLEKSRLLSDRFSAERPKGSFSTLEIQRTEQGDSAMYLCASSPSGTTTEAFFGQGTRLTVV.

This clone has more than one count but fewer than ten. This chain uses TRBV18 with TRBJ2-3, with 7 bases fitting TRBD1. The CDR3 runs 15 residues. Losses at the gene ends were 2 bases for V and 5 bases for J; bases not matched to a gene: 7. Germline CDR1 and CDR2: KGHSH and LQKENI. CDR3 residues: CASSPVGQAIDTQYF. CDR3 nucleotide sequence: TGTGCCAGCTCACCAGTTGGACAGGCAATAGATACGCAGTATTTT.

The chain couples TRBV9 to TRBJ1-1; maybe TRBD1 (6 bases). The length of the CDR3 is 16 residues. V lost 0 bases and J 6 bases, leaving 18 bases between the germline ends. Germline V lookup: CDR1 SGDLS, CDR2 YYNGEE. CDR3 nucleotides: TGTGCCAGCAGCGTAGTCCCAGGGGAGGGTATCTCTGAAGCTTTCTTT. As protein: CASSVVPGEGISEAFF.

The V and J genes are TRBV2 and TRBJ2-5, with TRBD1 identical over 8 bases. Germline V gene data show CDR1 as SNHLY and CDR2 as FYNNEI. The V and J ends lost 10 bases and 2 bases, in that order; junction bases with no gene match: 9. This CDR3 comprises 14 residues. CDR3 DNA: TGTGCCACCGCAACTGACAGGGGTCAAGAGACCCAGTACTTC. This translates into CATATDRGQETQYF. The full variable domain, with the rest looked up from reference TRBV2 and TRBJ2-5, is EPEVTQTPSHQVTQMGQEVILRCVPISNHLYFYWYRQILGQKVEFLVSFYNNEISEKSEIFDDQFSVERPDGSNFTLKIRSTKLEDSAMYFCATATDRGQETQYFGPGTRLLVL.

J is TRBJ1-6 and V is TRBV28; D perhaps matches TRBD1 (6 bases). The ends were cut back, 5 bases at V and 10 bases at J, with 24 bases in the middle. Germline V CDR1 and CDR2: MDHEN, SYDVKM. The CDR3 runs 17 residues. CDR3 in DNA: TGTGCCAGCAGTCCCATGACAGGTGGGGGGGCTTGGTCACCCCTCCACTTT. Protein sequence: CASSPMTGGGAWSPLHF. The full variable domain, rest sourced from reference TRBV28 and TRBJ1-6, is DVKVTQSSRYLVKRTGEKVFLECVQDMDHENMFWYRQDPGLGLRLIYFSYDVKMKEKGDIPEGYSVSREKKERFSLILESASTNQTSMYLCASSPMTGGGAWSPLHFGNGTRLTVT.

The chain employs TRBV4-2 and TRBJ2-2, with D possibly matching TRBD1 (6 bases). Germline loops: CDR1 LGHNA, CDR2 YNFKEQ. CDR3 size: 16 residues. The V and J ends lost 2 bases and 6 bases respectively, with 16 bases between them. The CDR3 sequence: CASSQNRALGSGELFF. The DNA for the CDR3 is TGTGCCAGCAGCCAAAACAGGGCGCTCGGTTCCGGGGAGCTGTTTTTT.

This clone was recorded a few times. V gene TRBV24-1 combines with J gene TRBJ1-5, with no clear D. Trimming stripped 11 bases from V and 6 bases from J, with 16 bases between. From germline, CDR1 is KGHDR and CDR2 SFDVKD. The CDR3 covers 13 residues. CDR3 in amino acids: CAKVSEVRQPQHF. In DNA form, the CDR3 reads TGTGCCAAAGTATCGGAGGTTCGTCAGCCCCAGCATTTT.

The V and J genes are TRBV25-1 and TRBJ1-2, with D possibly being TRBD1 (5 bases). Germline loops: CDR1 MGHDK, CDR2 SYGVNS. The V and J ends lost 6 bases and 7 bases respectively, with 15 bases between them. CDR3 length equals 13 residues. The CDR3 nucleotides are TGTGCCAGCAGGGATTCAGGGTTCTTTGGCTACACCTTC. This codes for CASRDSGFFGYTF.

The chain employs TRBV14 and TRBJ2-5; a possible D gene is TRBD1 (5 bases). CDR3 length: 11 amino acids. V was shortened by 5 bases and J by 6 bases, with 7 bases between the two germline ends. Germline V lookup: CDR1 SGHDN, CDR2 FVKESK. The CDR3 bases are TGTGCCAGCAGCTGGGGCCAGACCCAGTACTTC. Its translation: CASSWGQTQYF.

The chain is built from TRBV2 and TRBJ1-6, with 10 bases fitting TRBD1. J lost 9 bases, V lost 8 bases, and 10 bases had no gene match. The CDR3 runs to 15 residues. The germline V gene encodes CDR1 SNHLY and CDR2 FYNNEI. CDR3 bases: TGTGCCAGCCAGCCGGGACAGGGGATGCGTTCACCCCTCCACTTT. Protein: CASQPGQGMRSPLHF.

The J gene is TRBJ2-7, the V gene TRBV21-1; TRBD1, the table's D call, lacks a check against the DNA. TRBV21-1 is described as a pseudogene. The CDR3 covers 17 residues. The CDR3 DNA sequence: TGTGCCAGCAGCAGTTATCGGGACAGAGGAAGTCTCTACGAGCAGTACTTC. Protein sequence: CASSSYRDRGSLYEQYF.

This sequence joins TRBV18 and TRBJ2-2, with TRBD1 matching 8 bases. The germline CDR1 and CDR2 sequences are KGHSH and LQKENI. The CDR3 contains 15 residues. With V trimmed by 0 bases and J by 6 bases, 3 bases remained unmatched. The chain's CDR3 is CASSPPDRAAGELFF. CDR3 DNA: TGTGCCAGCTCACCACCGGACAGGGCCGCCGGGGAGCTGTTTTTT.

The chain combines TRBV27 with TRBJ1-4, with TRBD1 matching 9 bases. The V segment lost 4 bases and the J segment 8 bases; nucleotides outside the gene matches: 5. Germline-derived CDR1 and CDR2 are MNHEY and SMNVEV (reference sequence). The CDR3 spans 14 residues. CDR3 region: CASSSRQGGEKLFF. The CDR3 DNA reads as TGTGCCAGCAGTTCGAGACAGGGGGGGGAAAAACTGTTTTTT.

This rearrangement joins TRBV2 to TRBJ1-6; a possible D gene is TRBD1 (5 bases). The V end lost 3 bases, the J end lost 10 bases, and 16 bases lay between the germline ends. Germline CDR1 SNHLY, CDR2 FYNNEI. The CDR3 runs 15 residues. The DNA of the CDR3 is TGTGCCAGCAGTGATGAGAGCCTCCAGGGATCACCCCTCCACTTT. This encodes CASSDESLQGSPLHF.

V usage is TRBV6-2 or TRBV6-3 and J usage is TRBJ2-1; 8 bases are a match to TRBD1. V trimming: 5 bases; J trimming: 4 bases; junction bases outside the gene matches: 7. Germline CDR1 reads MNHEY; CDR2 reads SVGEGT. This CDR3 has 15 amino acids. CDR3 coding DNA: TGTGCCAGCAGTAGGACAGGGAAAAAATACAATGAGCAGTTCTTC. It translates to CASSRTGKKYNEQFF.

CDR3 residues: CASSLDIGTSVPYEQYF. CDR3 nucleotides: TGTGCCAGCAGCTTAGATATCGGGACTAGCGTCCCCTACGAGCAGTACTTC. This chain uses TRBV11-2 with TRBJ2-7, with 10 bases fitting TRBD2. Germline CDR1 is SGHAT and CDR2 is FQNNGV. V gave up 0 bases and J gave up 2 bases; unmatched junction bases: 7. This CDR3 has 17 residues.

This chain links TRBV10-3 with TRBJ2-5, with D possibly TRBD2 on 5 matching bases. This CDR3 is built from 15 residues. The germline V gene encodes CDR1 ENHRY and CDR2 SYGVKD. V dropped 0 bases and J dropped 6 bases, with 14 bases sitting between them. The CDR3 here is CAISESKVDSKTQYF. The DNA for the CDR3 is TGTGCCATCAGTGAGTCGAAGGTGGACTCAAAGACCCAGTACTTC.

In DNA form, the CDR3 reads TGTGCCAGCTTGCGGGGGGGCGTCAATGAGCAGTTCTTC. It codes for CASLRGGVNEQFF. The rearrangement links TRBV2 to TRBJ2-1; 9 nucleotides agree with TRBD2. V was clipped by 8 bases and J by 6 bases; unmatched bases: 5. This CDR3 has 13 amino acids. CDR1 is SNHLY, CDR2 FYNNEI, per germline.

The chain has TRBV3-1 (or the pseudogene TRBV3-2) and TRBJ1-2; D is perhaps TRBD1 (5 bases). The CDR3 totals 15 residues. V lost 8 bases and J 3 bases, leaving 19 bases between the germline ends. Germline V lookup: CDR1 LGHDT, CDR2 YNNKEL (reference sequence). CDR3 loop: CASSAAGRLYYGYTF. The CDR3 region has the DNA TGTGCCAGCTCGGCAGCAGGGCGGCTATACTATGGCTACACCTTC.

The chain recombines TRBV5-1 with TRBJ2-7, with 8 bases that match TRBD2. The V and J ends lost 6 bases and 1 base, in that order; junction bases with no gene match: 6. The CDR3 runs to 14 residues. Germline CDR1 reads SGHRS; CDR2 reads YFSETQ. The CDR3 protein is CASTLIAGSYEQYF. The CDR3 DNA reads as TGCGCCAGCACCCTTATAGCGGGGTCCTACGAGCAGTACTTC. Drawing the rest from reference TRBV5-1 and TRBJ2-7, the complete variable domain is KAGVTQTPRYLIKTRGQQVTLSCSPISGHRSVSWYQQTPGQGLQFLFEYFSETQRNKGNFPGRFSGRQFSNSRSEMNVSTLELGDSALYLCASTLIAGSYEQYFGPGTRLTVT.

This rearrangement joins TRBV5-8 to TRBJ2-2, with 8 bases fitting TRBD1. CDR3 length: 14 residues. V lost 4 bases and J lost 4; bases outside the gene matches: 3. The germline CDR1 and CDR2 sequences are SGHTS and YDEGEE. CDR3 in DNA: TGTGCCAGCAGCCGACAGGGGAGCACCGGGGAGCTGTTTTTT. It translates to CASSRQGSTGELFF.

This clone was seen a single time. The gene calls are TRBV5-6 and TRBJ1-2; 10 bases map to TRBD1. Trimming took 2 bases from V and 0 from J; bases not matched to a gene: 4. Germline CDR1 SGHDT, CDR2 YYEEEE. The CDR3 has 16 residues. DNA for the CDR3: TGTGCCAGCAGCTTAATGACAGGGGGCCCTAACTATGGCTACACCTTC. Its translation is CASSLMTGGPNYGYTF.

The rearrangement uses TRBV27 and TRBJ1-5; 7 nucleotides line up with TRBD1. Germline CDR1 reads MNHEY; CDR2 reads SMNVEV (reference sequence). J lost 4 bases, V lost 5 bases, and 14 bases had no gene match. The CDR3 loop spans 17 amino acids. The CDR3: CASSLNPPGTANQPQHF. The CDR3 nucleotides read TGTGCCAGCAGTCTTAATCCACCCGGGACAGCTAATCAGCCCCAGCATTTT.

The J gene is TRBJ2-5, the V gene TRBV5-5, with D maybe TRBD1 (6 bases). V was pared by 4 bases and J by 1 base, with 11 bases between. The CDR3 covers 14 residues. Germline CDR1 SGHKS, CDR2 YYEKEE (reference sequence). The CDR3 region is CASSKGTFQETQYF. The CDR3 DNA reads TGTGCCAGCAGCAAGGGGACATTCCAAGAGACCCAGTACTTC.

This CDR3 is CASSATGTTSYEQYF. Written as DNA, the CDR3 is TGTGCCAGCAGCGCCACCGGGACAACCTCCTACGAGCAGTACTTC. The V gene is TRBV9, the J gene TRBJ2-7, with D tentatively TRBD1 (6 bases). This CDR3 region has 15 residues. V lost 3 bases and J 0 bases, leaving 13 bases between the germline ends. In germline, CDR1 is SGDLS, CDR2 YYNGEE.

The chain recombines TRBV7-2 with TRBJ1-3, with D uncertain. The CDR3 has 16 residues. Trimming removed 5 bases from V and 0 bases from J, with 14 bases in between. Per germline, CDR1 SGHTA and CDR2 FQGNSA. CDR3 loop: CASSSQSAFSGNTIYF. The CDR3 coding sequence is TGTGCCAGCAGCAGCCAATCCGCTTTCTCTGGAAACACCATATATTTT.

The CDR3 region is CASTRVGYGYTF. The DNA of the CDR3 is TGTGCCAGCACCAGGGTCGGCTATGGCTACACCTTC. This chain uses TRBV19 with TRBJ1-2; a weak D match, TRBD1 (5 bases). V dropped 9 bases and J dropped 4 bases, with 12 bases sitting between them. The CDR3 is made up of 12 amino acids. CDR1 LNHDA and CDR2 SQIVND come from the germline V gene (reference sequence).

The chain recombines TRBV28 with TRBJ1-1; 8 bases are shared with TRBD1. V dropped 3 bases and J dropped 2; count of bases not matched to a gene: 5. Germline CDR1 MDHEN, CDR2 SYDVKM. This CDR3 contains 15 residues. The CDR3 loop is CASSFLDRENTEAFF. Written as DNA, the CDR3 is TGTGCCAGCAGTTTCCTGGACAGGGAAAACACTGAAGCTTTCTTT.

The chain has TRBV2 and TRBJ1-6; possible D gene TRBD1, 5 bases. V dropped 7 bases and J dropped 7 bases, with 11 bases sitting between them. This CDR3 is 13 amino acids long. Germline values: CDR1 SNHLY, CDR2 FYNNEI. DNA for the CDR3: TGTGCCAGCAAGGACATAGAGAATTCACCCCTCCACTTT. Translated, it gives CASKDIENSPLHF.

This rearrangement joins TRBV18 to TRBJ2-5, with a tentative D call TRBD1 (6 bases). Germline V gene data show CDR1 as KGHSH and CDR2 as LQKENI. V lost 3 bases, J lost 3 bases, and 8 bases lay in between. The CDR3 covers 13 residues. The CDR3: CASSPGQKETQYF. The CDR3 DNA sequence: TGTGCCAGCTCACCCGGACAGAAAGAGACCCAGTACTTC.

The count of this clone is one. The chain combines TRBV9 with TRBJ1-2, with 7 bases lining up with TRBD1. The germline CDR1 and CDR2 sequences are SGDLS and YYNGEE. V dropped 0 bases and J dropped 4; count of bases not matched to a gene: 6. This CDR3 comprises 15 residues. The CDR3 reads CASSVDNRGIYGYTF. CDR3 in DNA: TGTGCCAGCAGCGTAGATAACAGGGGCATCTATGGCTACACCTTC.